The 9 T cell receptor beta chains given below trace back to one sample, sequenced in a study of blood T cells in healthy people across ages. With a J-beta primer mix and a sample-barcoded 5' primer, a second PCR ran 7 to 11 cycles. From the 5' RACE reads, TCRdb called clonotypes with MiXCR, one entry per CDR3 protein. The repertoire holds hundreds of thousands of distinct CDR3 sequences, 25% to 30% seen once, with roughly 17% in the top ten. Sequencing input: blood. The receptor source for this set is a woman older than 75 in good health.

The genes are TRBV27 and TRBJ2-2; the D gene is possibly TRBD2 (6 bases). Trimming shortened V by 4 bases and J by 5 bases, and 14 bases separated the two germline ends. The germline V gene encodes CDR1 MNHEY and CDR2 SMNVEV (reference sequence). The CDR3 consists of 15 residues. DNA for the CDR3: TGTGCCAGCAGTTGGGAACGGGGAGGTACCGGGGAGCTGTTTTTT. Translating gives CASSWERGGTGELFF.

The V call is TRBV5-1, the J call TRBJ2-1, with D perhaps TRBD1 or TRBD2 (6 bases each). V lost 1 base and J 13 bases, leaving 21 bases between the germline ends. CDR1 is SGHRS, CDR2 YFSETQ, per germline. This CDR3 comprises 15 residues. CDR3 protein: CASSLRGRGGETQFF. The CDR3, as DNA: TGCGCCAGCAGCTTGAGAGGCAGGGGCGGGGAGACCCAGTTCTTC.

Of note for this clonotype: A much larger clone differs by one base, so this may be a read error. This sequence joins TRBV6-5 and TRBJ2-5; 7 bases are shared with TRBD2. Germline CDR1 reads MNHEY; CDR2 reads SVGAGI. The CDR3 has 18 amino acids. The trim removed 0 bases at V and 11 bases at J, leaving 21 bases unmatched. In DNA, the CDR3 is TGTGCCAGCAGTTACTCGATGTCGCGGGGGTGGGATTACAATGAGCAGTACTTC. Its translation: CASSYSMSRGWDYNEQYF.

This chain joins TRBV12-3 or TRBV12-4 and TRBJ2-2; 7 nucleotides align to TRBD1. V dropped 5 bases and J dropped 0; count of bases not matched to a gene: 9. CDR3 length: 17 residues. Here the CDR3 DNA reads TGTGCCAGCAGTCCGCCATTGGGACAGACGAACACCGGGGAGCTGTTTTTT. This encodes CASSPPLGQTNTGELFF.

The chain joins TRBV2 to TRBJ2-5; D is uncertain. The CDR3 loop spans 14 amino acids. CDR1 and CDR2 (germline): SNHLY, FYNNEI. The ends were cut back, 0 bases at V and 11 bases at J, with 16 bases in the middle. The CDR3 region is CASSEALVGTEQYF. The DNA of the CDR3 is TGTGCCAGCAGTGAAGCGCTTGTGGGTACTGAGCAGTACTTC.

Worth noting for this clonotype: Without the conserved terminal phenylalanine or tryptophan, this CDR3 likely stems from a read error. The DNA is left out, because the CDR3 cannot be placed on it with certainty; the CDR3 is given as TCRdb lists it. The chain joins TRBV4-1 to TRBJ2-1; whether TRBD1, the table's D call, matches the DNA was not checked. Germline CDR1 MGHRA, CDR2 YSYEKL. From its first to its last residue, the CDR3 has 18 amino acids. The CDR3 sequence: CASSQDGPGRAEGYTFGS.

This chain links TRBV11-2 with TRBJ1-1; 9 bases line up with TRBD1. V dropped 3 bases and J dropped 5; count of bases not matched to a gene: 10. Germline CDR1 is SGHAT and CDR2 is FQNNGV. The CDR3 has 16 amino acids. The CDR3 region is CASSFRQGGLGTEAFF. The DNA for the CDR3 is TGTGCCAGCAGCTTTAGACAGGGGGGTCTGGGGACTGAAGCTTTCTTT.

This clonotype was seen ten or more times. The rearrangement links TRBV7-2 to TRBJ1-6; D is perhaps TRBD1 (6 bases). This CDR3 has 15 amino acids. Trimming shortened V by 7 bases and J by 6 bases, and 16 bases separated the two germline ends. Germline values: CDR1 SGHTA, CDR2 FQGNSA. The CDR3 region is CASKVRDNTNSPLHF. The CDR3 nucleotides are TGTGCCAGCAAGGTTCGGGACAATACTAATTCACCCCTCCACTTT.

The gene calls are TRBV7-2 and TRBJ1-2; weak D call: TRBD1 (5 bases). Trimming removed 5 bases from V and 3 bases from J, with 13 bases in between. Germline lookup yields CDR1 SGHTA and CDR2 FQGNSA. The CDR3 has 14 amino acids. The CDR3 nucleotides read TGTGCCAGCAGCCCCCTGGGCAGGGACTATGGCTACACCTTC. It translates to CASSPLGRDYGYTF.